These 20 T cell receptor beta chains were sequenced from one sample in a study of blood T cell repertoires in COVID-19. Repertoires were generated with immunoSEQ multiplex PCR, while TCRdb's copy carries only in-frame clones and drops some. This table has 430,000 or so clones, 70% to 90% appearing once. The sequencing sample was made of peripheral blood. The receptor set was obtained from a man younger than 35 with COVID-19, enrolled during active disease.

V gene TRBV5-4 combines with J gene TRBJ2-1; the match to TRBD1 covers 7 bases. Germline loops: CDR1 SGHNT, CDR2 YYREEE (reference sequence). After removal of 0 bases from V and 0 bases from J, the junction contained 12 bases not matched to a gene. CDR3 length: 19 residues. In DNA, the CDR3 is TGTGCCAGCAGCTTGGACCGGGACAGAACTTCCTACTCCTACAATGAGCAGTTCTTC. Translated, it gives CASSLDRDRTSYSYNEQFF.

The chain is built from TRBV4-1 and TRBJ1-2, with D hard to call. Germline V gives CDR1 MGHRA, CDR2 YSYEKL. The CDR3 totals 15 residues. Trimming took 2 bases from V and 3 from J, leaving 13 bases between them. The CDR3 is CASSQRELSDYGYTF. As DNA, the CDR3 is TGCGCCAGCAGCCAAAGGGAACTTAGCGACTATGGCTACACCTTC.

Only a few counts were recorded for this clone. V is TRBV28 and J is TRBJ1-4, with D perhaps TRBD1 (6 bases). CDR1 is MDHEN and CDR2 is SYDVKM in the germline V gene. The CDR3 length is 12 residues. Trimming left V 11 bases short and J 3 bases short, with 10 bases between. The CDR3 nucleotides are TGTGCCGGGGGGGCGGCTAATGAAAAACTGTTTTTT. This translates into CAGGAANEKLFF. Combining the CDR3 with reference TRBV28 and TRBJ1-4 gives the whole variable domain DVKVTQSSRYLVKRTGEKVFLECVQDMDHENMFWYRQDPGLGLRLIYFSYDVKMKEKGDIPEGYSVSREKKERFSLILESASTNQTSMYLCAGGAANEKLFFGSGTQLSVL.

The genes are TRBV10-3 and TRBJ2-2, with 7 positions matching TRBD1. This CDR3 is built from 14 residues. V shed 6 bases and J 0 bases; nucleotides not matched to a gene: 1. The germline gives CDR1 ENHRY, CDR2 SYGVKD. The CDR3 is CAIRQGSNTGELFF. In nucleotides, the CDR3 is TGTGCCATCAGACAGGGGTCGAACACCGGGGAGCTGTTTTTT.

The chain is built from TRBV28 and TRBJ2-1, with a possible D match to TRBD2 (6 bases). The germline V and J ends were trimmed by 2 bases and 7 bases, with 15 bases remaining between them. This CDR3 contains 15 residues. The germline V gene has CDR1 MDHEN and CDR2 SYDVKM. The DNA for the CDR3 is TGTGCCAGCAGTTTACCCGGGACCGGGGGTAATGAGCAGTTCTTC. It encodes CASSLPGTGGNEQFF.

The chain uses TRBV30 and TRBJ2-3, with a possible D match to TRBD2 (6 bases). V was shortened by 0 bases and J by 6 bases, with 19 bases between the two germline ends. The CDR3 is 16 residues long. Germline-derived CDR1 and CDR2 are GTSNPN and SVGIG (reference sequence). The CDR3 sequence: CAWSVSFGAAGDTQYF. The CDR3 DNA reads TGTGCCTGGAGTGTATCGTTTGGAGCGGCGGGGGATACGCAGTATTTT.

V gene TRBV4-1 combines with J gene TRBJ2-2; D is unresolved. CDR3 size: 15 residues. Germline loops: CDR1 MGHRA, CDR2 YSYEKL. Trimming stripped 2 bases from V and 1 base from J, with 8 bases between. The CDR3: CASSQIPRNTGELFF. The CDR3 region has the DNA TGCGCCAGCAGCCAAATTCCCAGGAACACCGGGGAGCTGTTTTTT.

This clone occurred once. The chain joins TRBV7-3 to TRBJ2-1, with D perhaps TRBD2 (5 bases). This CDR3 has 14 amino acids. Trimming removed 8 bases at V and 4 bases at J, with 15 bases between. The germline V gene encodes CDR1 SGHTA and CDR2 FQGTGA. The CDR3 nucleotides read TGTGCCAGCGCGATAGGGAGAGAGTACAATGAGCAGTTCTTC. Amino acid sequence: CASAIGREYNEQFF.

The CDR3 sequence: CASSRTGTSGRYQETQYF. The CDR3 nucleotides read TGCGCCAGCAGCCGAACCGGGACTAGCGGGAGGTACCAAGAGACCCAGTACTTC. The chain recombines TRBV5-1 with TRBJ2-5; TRBD2 matches 15 bases. This CDR3 spans 18 amino acids. Losses at the gene ends were 4 bases for V and 0 bases for J; bases not matched to a gene: 7. Germline values: CDR1 SGHRS, CDR2 YFSETQ.

The V gene is TRBV11-2, the J gene TRBJ2-2; 11 bases map to TRBD2. J was trimmed by 0 bases and V by 6 bases; bases with no gene match: 6. The CDR3 is 17 residues long. CDR1 is SGHAT and CDR2 is FQNNGV in the germline V gene. The CDR3 here is CASRYPGLAANTGELFF. In nucleotides, the CDR3 is TGTGCCAGCAGATATCCGGGACTAGCGGCGAACACCGGGGAGCTGTTTTTT. The variable domain in full, completed from reference TRBV11-2 and TRBJ2-2, reads EAGVAQSPRYKIIEKRQSVAFWCNPISGHATLYWYQQILGQGPKLLIQFQNNGVVDDSQLPKDRFSAERLKGVDSTLKIQPAKLEDSAVYLCASRYPGLAANTGELFFGEGSRLTVL.

This clone appeared a single time. The rearrangement joins TRBV24-1 to TRBJ2-1; TRBD2 matches at 9 bases. Germline-derived CDR1 and CDR2 are KGHDR and SFDVKD. This CDR3 is built from 12 residues. Germline trimming cut 7 bases from V and 9 bases from J; bases unmatched to any gene: 3. CDR3 nucleotides: TGTGCCACCAGGGGACTAGCTGTTGAGCAGTTCTTC. Its translation: CATRGLAVEQFF.

CDR3 coding DNA: TGTGTGACGACAGGGGAGATAAGCACTGAAGCTTTCTTT. Protein product: CVTTGEISTEAFF. V gene TRBV6-5 combines with J gene TRBJ1-1, with 8 bases matching TRBD1. Germline assignment: CDR1 MNHEY and CDR2 SVGAGI. CDR3 size: 13 residues.

This chain links TRBV6-5 with TRBJ1-1; 7 bases align to TRBD1. The CDR3 runs to 14 residues. The V gene's germline CDR1 is MNHEY and CDR2 SVGAGI. The V segment lost 4 bases and the J segment 1 base; nucleotides outside the gene matches: 3. The CDR3 sequence is CASSSGQENTEAFF. CDR3 DNA: TGTGCCAGCAGTTCCGGACAGGAGAACACTGAAGCTTTCTTT.

Concerning this clone: A read error may account for a junction end that differs from germline. V and J are TRBV5-1 and TRBJ2-7; TRBD2 aligns across 11 bases. This CDR3 is built from 13 residues. Germline V lookup: CDR1 SGHRS, CDR2 YFSETQ. CDR3 nucleotides: TGCGCCAGCAGCCCCGGACTAGCGGGTCGCCACAAATTC. Its protein is CASSPGLAGRHKF.

This chain connects TRBV12-3 or TRBV12-4 to TRBJ1-5, with 7 bases fitting TRBD1. The J segment lost 2 bases and the V segment lost 8 bases, leaving 3 bases of the junction unmatched. The CDR3 consists of 13 residues. In DNA form, the CDR3 reads TGTGCCAGCCGCGGGACAGGCAATCAGCCCCAGCATTTT. Translating it yields CASRGTGNQPQHF.

The chain joins TRBV4-2 to TRBJ1-1; D is unclear. CDR1 is LGHNA, CDR2 YNFKEQ, per germline. Trimming removed 1 base from V and 1 base from J, with 13 bases in between. There are 16 residues in the CDR3. The CDR3 nucleotides read TGTGCCAGCAGCCAAGCGGCCGGGGTCGAGAACACTGAAGCTTTCTTT. Its protein product is CASSQAAGVENTEAFF.

The rearrangement uses TRBV6-5 and TRBJ1-1; possibly TRBD1 for D (5 bases). Germline-derived CDR1 and CDR2 are MNHEY and SVGAGI. The V end lost 5 bases, the J end lost 3 bases, and 10 bases lay between the germline ends. The CDR3 is 13 amino acids. The DNA of the CDR3 is TGTGCCAGCAGTCAGGGTAGGTACACTGAAGCTTTCTTT. Protein product: CASSQGRYTEAFF.

The chain has TRBV2 and TRBJ1-1; D is undetermined. This CDR3 contains 14 residues. Germline CDR1 is SNHLY and CDR2 is FYNNEI. The germline V and J ends were trimmed by 4 bases and 3 bases, with 12 bases remaining between them. CDR3: CASSVEPMDTEAFF. The CDR3 DNA is TGTGCCAGCAGTGTGGAGCCCATGGACACTGAAGCTTTCTTT. The full variable domain, completed using reference TRBV2 and TRBJ1-1, is EPEVTQTPSHQVTQMGQEVILRCVPISNHLYFYWYRQILGQKVEFLVSFYNNEISEKSEIFDDQFSVERPDGSNFTLKIRSTKLEDSAMYFCASSVEPMDTEAFFGQGTRLTVV.

The chain joins TRBV27 to TRBJ2-6, with a tentative D call TRBD1 (7 bases). Trimming took off 5 bases at V and 2 bases at J, with 10 bases between the two ends. The CDR3 is made up of 15 amino acids. Germline V gene lookup returns CDR1 MNHEY and CDR2 SMNVEV (reference sequence). CDR3 sequence: CASSLRGAGANVLTF. DNA of the CDR3: TGTGCCAGCAGTCTCAGGGGGGCTGGGGCCAACGTCCTGACTTTC.

The CDR3 coding sequence is TGTGCCAGCAGCTCGCCACGGGGGGGAAGGAACGAGCAGTACTTC. It encodes CASSSPRGGRNEQYF. The chain combines TRBV5-4 with TRBJ2-7; 8 nucleotides agree with TRBD2. V was pared by 3 bases and J by 5 bases, with 10 bases of the junction left unmatched. This CDR3 contains 15 residues. Looked up from germline, CDR1 is SGHNT and CDR2 is YYREEE (reference sequence). The full variable domain, with the rest looked up from reference TRBV5-4 and TRBJ2-7, is ETGVTQSPTHLIKTRGQQVTLRCSSQSGHNTVSWYQQALGQGPQFIFQYYREEENGRGNFPPRFSGLQFPNYSSELNVNALELDDSALYLCASSSPRGGRNEQYFGPGTRLTVT.